This entry is about one T cell receptor beta chain. Its matching antigen is unknown. The data were obtained in a study of spatial heterogeneity in lung cancer. Whole-study findings and limits: Tumor mutation count correlated with how many alpha and beta TCRs expanded intratumorally.

Time point in this sample: sample taken at primary tumor resection. Donors were under 90 untreated early-stage non-small cell lung cancer patients. Whole RNA, isolated from tumor, nontumor lung or frozen PBMC, was sequenced without prior sorting. TCRdb re-called the 5' RACE reads through MiXCR, storing one row per CDR3 protein. Among nearly 15,000 distinct CDR3 sequences listed, under 8% were seen once. The CDR3 extends over 13 amino acids. Germline assignment: CDR1 SGHDT and CDR2 YYEEEE. Between the trimmed V and J ends, which lost 6 bases and 5 bases, there was a span of 14 bases. The receptor was derived from a male donor with early-stage non-small cell lung cancer. This sequence joins TRBV5-6 and TRBJ1-2; D is unclear. Sequencing was performed on lung tumor tissue, taken at surgery. The CDR3 here is CASTSVTGYGYTF. The CDR3 DNA follows: TGTGCCAGCACCTCGGTGACGGGGTATGGCTACACCTTC. The entire variable domain, with the rest obtained from reference TRBV5-6 and TRBJ1-2, is as follows: DAGVTQSPTHLIKTRGQQVTLRCSPKSGHDTVSWYQQALGQGPQFIFQYYEEEERQRGNFPDRFSGHQFPNYSSELNVNALLLGDSALYLCASTSVTGYGYTFGSGTRLTVV.